The sequence of this T cell receptor (beta chain) was determined in a study of human T cells and chemical hapten exposure. Via MiXCR, TCRdb re-called the RACE reads, giving one row per CDR3 protein. The data show about 340,000 distinct CDR3 sequences, around 7% seen once. The CDR3 length is 15 residues. Germline V gene lookup returns CDR1 LGHNA and CDR2 YNFKEQ. J gave up 2 bases and V 3 bases, and 7 bases lay outside the gene matches. This clonotype was counted at least ten times. This sample's time point: patch test 1, 2 weeks after DPC sensitization. Treatment described: therapeutic diphenylcyclopropenone sensitization with weekly scalp DPC.

This specimen consisted of whole blood, obtained in connection with sensitization to the hapten diphenylcyclopropenone (DPC). This receptor was taken from a woman under 30 with alopecia areata. Some clones in this sample may be carry-over from other donors' samples. V is TRBV4-2 and J is TRBJ2-7; 7 positions match TRBD2. The CDR3 sequence: CASSQEAGTPYEQYF. In DNA form, the CDR3 reads TGTGCCAGCAGCCAGGAAGCGGGGACGCCCTACGAGCAGTACTTC.